This T cell receptor beta chain was identified during a study of OX40 agonist ivuxolimab in advanced cancers. Looking at the study overall: Partial response was recorded in three patients: one hepatocellular carcinoma and two cutaneous melanoma cases. Overall study results and limits: CD8+ T cells were the subset that, on average, had more expanded clones than CD4+. There was clonal expansion of CD4+ and CD8+ blood T cells by week 6 at 0.1 to 3.0 mg/kg.

Details on this clone: As yet, its antigen is unknown.

V lost 7 bases and J lost 1; bases outside the gene matches: 16. The CDR3 contains 17 residues. Looked up from germline, CDR1 is SGHRS and CDR2 is YFSETQ. Using immunoSEQ multiplex PCR, the repertoire was profiled, and TCRdb retains in-frame clones only, with some absent. The sample consists of tens of thousands of clones, 75% to 85% of them appearing once. This chain joins TRBV5-1 and TRBJ2-5; 7 positions agree with TRBD2. The source is an adult with an advanced solid tumor such as melanoma, head and neck, liver or kidney cancer. The starting material was CD4+ or CD8+ T cells sorted from blood, obtained in a trial of the OX40 agonist ivuxolimab. CDR3 residues: CASASRTAGLSQETQYF. The CDR3 DNA follows: TGCGCCAGCGCAAGTCGAACAGCGGGGCTATCCCAAGAGACCCAGTACTTC. Using reference TRBV5-1 and TRBJ2-5 for the parts outside the CDR3, the full variable domain is KAGVTQTPRYLIKTRGQQVTLSCSPISGHRSVSWYQQTPGQGLQFLFEYFSETQRNKGNFPGRFSGRQFSNSRSEMNVSTLELGDSALYLCASASRTAGLSQETQYFGPGTRLLVL.